The 10 T cell receptor beta chains below were found in one sample sequenced in a study of OX40 agonist ivuxolimab in advanced cancers. Only in-frame clones appear in the TCRdb table, and some are missing; sequencing was by immunoSEQ multiplex PCR. The sample lists about 57,000 clones, approximately 83% occurring once. The sample here was CD4+ or CD8+ T cells sorted from blood, taken in a trial of the OX40 agonist ivuxolimab. The source of these receptors is an adult with an advanced solid tumor such as melanoma, head and neck, liver or kidney cancer.

The chain carries TRBV6-5 and TRBJ1-2; D is perhaps TRBD1 (5 bases). Germline V gene lookup returns CDR1 MNHEY and CDR2 SVGAGI. V lost 5 bases and J lost 7, with 17 bases in between. The CDR3 consists of 14 residues. The CDR3 DNA reads TGTGCCAGCAGTGAAGGGGCAGGGACGGTTGGCTACACCTTC. It codes for CASSEGAGTVGYTF.

This clone occurred once. The chain recombines TRBV5-1 with TRBJ2-7; 7 bases line up with TRBD2. CDR3 length equals 15 residues. CDR1 SGHRS and CDR2 YFSETQ come from the germline V gene. The V segment lost 3 bases and the J segment 2 bases; nucleotides outside the gene matches: 8. CDR3 loop: CASSWDYSVAYEQYF. CDR3 in DNA: TGCGCCAGCAGCTGGGACTACAGCGTCGCCTACGAGCAGTACTTC. The variable domain in full, completed from reference TRBV5-1 and TRBJ2-7, reads KAGVTQTPRYLIKTRGQQVTLSCSPISGHRSVSWYQQTPGQGLQFLFEYFSETQRNKGNFPGRFSGRQFSNSRSEMNVSTLELGDSALYLCASSWDYSVAYEQYFGPGTRLTVT.

The gene calls are TRBV4-2 and TRBJ1-3; perhaps TRBD1 as D (6 bases). The V gene lost 2 bases and the J gene lost 0 bases, with 11 bases spanning the gap. Germline V lookup: CDR1 LGHNA, CDR2 YNFKEQ. The CDR3 runs 16 residues. The CDR3 reads CASSQNTGNSGNTIYF. Written as DNA, the CDR3 is TGTGCCAGCAGCCAAAATACAGGGAACTCTGGAAACACCATATATTTT.

The V call is TRBV9, the J call TRBJ2-1, with 11 bases fitting TRBD2. CDR1 SGDLS and CDR2 YYNGEE come from the germline V gene. CDR3 length equals 17 residues. After removal of 4 bases from V and 9 bases from J, the junction contained 15 bases not matched to a gene. This CDR3 is CASSPELAGVRISEQFF. The CDR3 region has the DNA TGTGCCAGCAGCCCAGAACTAGCGGGAGTTAGAATAAGTGAGCAGTTCTTC.

The chain joins TRBV5-1 to TRBJ1-3, with D hard to call. The germline V gene encodes CDR1 SGHRS and CDR2 YFSETQ. The CDR3 spans 14 residues. V lost 0 bases and J 0 bases, leaving 4 bases between the germline ends. CDR3 nucleotide sequence: TGCGCCAGCAGCTTGGCGGGCTCTGGAAACACCATATATTTT. Translated, it gives CASSLAGSGNTIYF.

On this clone itself: This sample includes further DNA sequences coding for the same CDR3. The V and J genes are TRBV2 and TRBJ2-3; 10 bases are shared with TRBD1. The CDR3 is made up of 15 amino acids. After removal of 6 bases from V and 1 base from J, the junction contained 4 bases not matched to a gene. The germline V gene encodes CDR1 SNHLY and CDR2 FYNNEI. CDR3 nucleotides: TGTGCCAGCAGGGCCGGGACAGGGGGCACAGATACGCAGTATTTT. It encodes CASRAGTGGTDTQYF.

This chain uses TRBV6-5 with TRBJ1-2; D is unresolved. Germline values: CDR1 MNHEY, CDR2 SVGAGI. The CDR3 runs to 14 residues. The V end lost 5 bases, the J end lost 1 base, and 11 bases lay between the germline ends. The CDR3 DNA follows: TGTGCCAGCAGTGAAACACGGCTTAACTATGGCTACACCTTC. Protein: CASSETRLNYGYTF.

The genes are TRBV6-6 and TRBJ2-5; the match to TRBD1 covers 7 bases. The V segment lost 8 bases and the J segment 1 base; nucleotides outside the gene matches: 4. The CDR3 has 13 amino acids. Germline CDR1 MNHNY, CDR2 SVGAGI (reference sequence). The chain's CDR3 is CASGTATQETQYF. The CDR3 region has the DNA TGTGCCAGCGGGACAGCCACCCAAGAGACCCAGTACTTC.

The V gene is TRBV6-6, the J gene TRBJ1-3; D remains ambiguous. The germline V and J ends were trimmed by 0 bases and 0 bases, with 3 bases remaining between them. Per germline, CDR1 MNHNY and CDR2 SVGAGI (reference sequence). The length of the CDR3 is 14 residues. Here the CDR3 reads CASSYSSSGNTIYF. The CDR3 nucleotides read TGTGCCAGCAGTTACTCGAGCTCTGGAAACACCATATATTTT.

The J gene is TRBJ2-5, the V gene TRBV9, with D unclear. V lost 0 bases to trimming and J lost 5 bases, with 17 bases between them. There are 16 residues in the CDR3. CDR1 and CDR2 from the germline V gene are SGDLS and YYNGEE. As DNA, the CDR3 is TGTGCCAGCAGCGTAGGGTTTTGGTCGAAAAGGGAGACCCAGTACTTC. This codes for CASSVGFWSKRETQYF.